The sequence of this TCR beta chain was determined in a study of blood T cell repertoires in COVID-19. Overall study context: The United States, Italy and Spain provided the acute and convalescent COVID-19 samples. The cDNA or gDNA used as material had been derived from T cells, B-cell-depleted T cells, or PBMCs.

Source study methods: Amplification from reference gene primers served as the basis for estimated nucleated cell counts. Produced via immunoSEQ multiplex PCR; TCRdb's table is partial and in-frame only. Clone size and the V and J calls come from that table; the DNA yielded D and trimming. The repertoire holds over 150,000 clones, with over 80% as singletons. The sample taken for sequencing was peripheral blood. The receptor's source is a woman aged 60-75 years who had recovered from COVID-19.

The CDR3 nucleotides are TGTGCCAGCAGTTTGTCCGGGACACTTCCGGAAAAACTGTTTTTT. Translation gives CASSLSGTLPEKLFF. V and J are TRBV28 and TRBJ1-4, with D possibly being TRBD1 (6 bases). Germline-derived CDR1 and CDR2 are MDHEN and SYDVKM. The CDR3 extends over 15 amino acids. Trimming shortened V by 3 bases and J by 8 bases, and 16 bases separated the two germline ends.